The rows below give T cell receptor beta chains drawn from one sample of a study of T cells in Graves' hyperthyroidism and ophthalmopathy. TCRdb itself ran the multiplex PCR reads through MiXCR, one entry per CDR3 protein. The sample contains around 700,000 distinct CDR3 sequences, roughly 20% of which appear only once. The material sequenced was blood. Every receptor here comes from a woman in her forties or fifties with Graves' hyperthyroidism that later progressed to Graves' ophthalmopathy. Both conserved end residues are part of each CDR3. D genes are given only for firm matches. Rows may omit the clone size; those that give it use once, few, many or a size class.

V gene	D gene	J gene	clone size	CDR3 protein	CDR3 DNA
TRBV12-3/TRBV12-4	NA	TRBJ2-5	many	CASSSVIIQGQETQYF	TGTGCCAGCAGTTCGGTGATTATCCAGGGGCAAGAGACCCAGTACTTC
TRBV7-2	NA	TRBJ1-2	few	CASSSGGRDYGYTF	TGTGCCAGCAGCTCCGGGGGGCGCGACTATGGCTACACCTTC
TRBV19	TRBD1	TRBJ1-2	NA	CASSISYRGDYGYTF	TGTGCCAGTAGTATAAGTTACAGGGGCGACTATGGCTACACCTTC
TRBV6-2/TRBV6-3	NA	TRBJ1-1	many	CASSYPKGSLDTEAFF	TGTGCCAGCAGTTACCCCAAAGGCAGCCTAGACACTGAAGCTTTCTTT
TRBV27	NA	TRBJ1-1	many	CASSVRPVGTEAFF	TGTGCCAGCAGTGTACGACCCGTCGGTACTGAAGCTTTCTTT
TRBV5-1	TRBD1	TRBJ2-7	many	CASSWDRVYEQYF	TGCGCCAGCAGCTGGGACAGGGTCTACGAGCAGTACTTC
TRBV6-1	TRBD2	TRBJ2-5	NA	CASSSGLASRRGETQYF	TGTGCCAGCAGCTCGGGACTAGCGAGCCGCAGGGGAGAGACCCAGTACTTC
TRBV20-1	TRBD2	TRBJ2-3	few	CSAELAGGMHYTQYF	TGCAGTGCGGAACTAGCGGGGGGAATGCACTATACGCAGTATTTT
TRBV6-5	TRBD1	TRBJ1-5	NA	CASSYQQDRAPNQPQHF	TGTGCCAGCAGTTACCAGCAAGACAGGGCCCCCAATCAGCCCCAGCATTTT
TRBV5-1	TRBD1	TRBJ1-1	many	CASSLGQGATEAFF	TGTGCCAGCAGCCTGGGACAGGGGGCGACTGAAGCTTTCTTT
TRBV20-1	NA	TRBJ2-1	many	CSARVRRNEQFF	TGCAGTGCTAGGGTGAGACGCAATGAGCAGTTCTTC
TRBV20-1	NA	TRBJ2-5	many	CSDQQGTQETQYF	TGCAGTGACCAGCAGGGTACTCAAGAGACCCAGTACTTC
TRBV7-8	NA	TRBJ2-2	few	CASTPTRGANTGELFF	TGTGCCAGCACCCCTACCAGGGGCGCGAACACCGGGGAGCTGTTTTTT
TRBV9	NA	TRBJ1-2	NA	CASSATGTARYTF	TGTGCCAGCAGCGCCACGGGAACGGCCCGCTACACCTTC
TRBV20-1	TRBD1	TRBJ2-3	NA	CSASGQGEISTDTQYF	TGCAGTGCTAGCGGACAGGGGGAGATTAGCACAGATACGCAGTATTTT
TRBV11-2	NA	TRBJ2-3	NA	CASSLVASPTDTQYF	TGTGCCAGCAGCTTAGTGGCCTCCCCCACAGATACGCAGTATTTT
TRBV6-1	TRBD1	TRBJ1-1	few	CASSARQGAMTEAFF	TGTGCCAGCAGTGCTAGACAGGGGGCGATGACTGAAGCTTTCTTT
TRBV9	TRBD1	TRBJ1-4	NA	CASSEGDRVNEKLFF	TGTGCCAGCAGCGAGGGAGACAGGGTTAATGAAAAACTGTTTTTT
TRBV3-1	NA	TRBJ1-5	NA	CASSQDAGSGQPQHF	TGTGCCAGCAGCCAAGACGCAGGGTCGGGTCAGCCCCAGCATTTT
TRBV7-3	TRBD1	TRBJ2-1	NA	CASSLQGAGEQFF	TGTGCCAGCAGCCTCCAGGGGGCGGGTGAGCAGTTCTTC
TRBV18	TRBD2	TRBJ2-3	many	CASSPPGLAGFGTQYF	TGTGCCAGCTCACCACCGGGACTAGCGGGGTTTGGGACGCAGTATTTT
TRBV20-1	NA	TRBJ1-2	many	CSAGNRDYGYTF	TGCAGTGCCGGAAACAGGGACTATGGCTACACCTTC
TRBV4-1	TRBD2	TRBJ2-1	NA	CASSQDPNGGAVSEQFF	TGCGCCAGCAGCCAAGATCCTAACGGGGGGGCCGTTTCTGAGCAGTTCTTC
TRBV20-1	NA	TRBJ1-2	NA	CSARDIVFGRAGYTF	TGCAGTGCTAGAGATATCGTTTTTGGGAGGGCTGGCTACACCTTC
TRBV6-1	TRBD2	TRBJ2-5	few	CASSGGTSGGLETQYF	TGTGCCAGCAGTGGAGGGACTAGCGGGGGTTTGGAGACCCAGTACTTC
TRBV7-9	NA	TRBJ2-1	few	CASSLGAGGGPYNEQFF	TGTGCCAGCAGCTTAGGCGCTGGGGGTGGGCCCTACAATGAGCAGTTCTTC
TRBV12-3/TRBV12-4	NA	TRBJ1-5	NA	CASRLGVWQPQHF	TGTGCCAGCCGTTTGGGGGTTTGGCAGCCCCAGCATTTT
TRBV6-1	NA	TRBJ2-5	many	CASSVPYQETQYF	TGTGCCAGCAGCGTCCCGTACCAAGAGACCCAGTACTTC
TRBV19	NA	TRBJ2-3	few	CASSTGEGNTDTQYF	TGTGCCAGTAGTACGGGAGAAGGCAACACAGATACGCAGTATTTT
TRBV18	TRBD2	TRBJ2-2	NA	CASSPAGEELFF	TGTGCCAGCTCACCAGCGGGGGAGGAGCTGTTTTTT
TRBV14	NA	TRBJ1-1	many	CASSHRRDMNTEAFF	TGTGCCAGCAGCCACCGCAGGGACATGAACACTGAAGCTTTCTTT